One T cell receptor beta chain is described in this entry. Its antigen is not known. Bulk CD8+ and CD4+ cells came from magnetic negative isolation; CD8+ TEMRA by FACS. The sample originates from a study of CD8 T cells in Susac syndrome. With random hexamers, 0.5 to 1 ug RNA was reverse transcribed. With immunoSEQ multiplex PCR, TCR beta CDR3 was amplified across 54 Vbeta and 13 Jbeta. TCRdb recomputed calls from the immunoSEQ multiplex PCR reads with MiXCR, one row per CDR3 protein. The table shows roughly 120,000 distinct CDR3 sequences, with approximately 94% occurring only once. V lost 5 bases and J lost 4; bases outside the gene matches: 4. Germline V gives CDR1 SGHRS, CDR2 YFSETQ. The CDR3 loop spans 13 amino acids. Notes on the study in general: The study conceded that relatively few individuals underwent its TCR sequencing and HLA analysis.

The sequence was collected from a human donor with multiple sclerosis. J is TRBJ2-3 and V is TRBV5-1, with TRBD1 matching over 7 bases. The source material was CD4+ T cells from PBMCs. The CDR3 sequence: CASRQGNADTQYF. The CDR3 DNA reads TGCGCCAGCAGACAGGGGAACGCAGATACGCAGTATTTT.